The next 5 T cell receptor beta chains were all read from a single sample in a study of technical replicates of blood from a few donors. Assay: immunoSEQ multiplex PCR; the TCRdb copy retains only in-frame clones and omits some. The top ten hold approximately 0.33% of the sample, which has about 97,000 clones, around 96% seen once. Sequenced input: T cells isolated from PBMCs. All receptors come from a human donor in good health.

The CDR3 nucleotides read TGTGCCTGGAGTGTACCCTCCTGGACAGGGGAAATGGCCGGGGAGCTGTTTTTT. Amino acid sequence: CAWSVPSWTGEMAGELFF. V usage is TRBV30 and J usage is TRBJ2-2, with 9 bases lining up with TRBD1. The CDR3 totals 18 residues. Trimming at V came to 0 bases and at J to 6 bases, leaving 14 bases not matched to a gene. Germline-derived CDR1 and CDR2 are GTSNPN and SVGIG (reference sequence).

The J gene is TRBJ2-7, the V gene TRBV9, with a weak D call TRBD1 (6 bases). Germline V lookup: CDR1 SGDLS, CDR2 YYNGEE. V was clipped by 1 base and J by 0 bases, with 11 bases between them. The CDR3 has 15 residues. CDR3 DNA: TGTGCCAGCAGCGTAACTCAGGGGTCCTCCTACGAGCAGTACTTC. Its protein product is CASSVTQGSSYEQYF.

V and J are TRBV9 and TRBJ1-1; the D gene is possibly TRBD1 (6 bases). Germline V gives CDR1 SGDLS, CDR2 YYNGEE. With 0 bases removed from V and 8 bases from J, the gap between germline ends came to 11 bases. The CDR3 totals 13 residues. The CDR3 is CASSVGGGGEAFF. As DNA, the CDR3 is TGTGCCAGCAGCGTAGGGGGAGGGGGGGAAGCTTTCTTT. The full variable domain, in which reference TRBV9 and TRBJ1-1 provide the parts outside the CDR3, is DSGVTQTPKHLITATGQRVTLRCSPRSGDLSVYWYQQSLDQGLQFLIQYYNGEERAKGNILERFSAQQFPDLHSELNLSSLELGDSALYFCASSVGGGGEAFFGQGTRLTVV.

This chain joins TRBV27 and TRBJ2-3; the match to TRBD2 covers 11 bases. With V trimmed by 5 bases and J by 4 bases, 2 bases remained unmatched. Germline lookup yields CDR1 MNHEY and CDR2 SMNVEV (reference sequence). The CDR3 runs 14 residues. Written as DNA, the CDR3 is TGTGCCAGCAGTACTAGCGGGAGATCAGATACGCAGTATTTT. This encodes CASSTSGRSDTQYF.

The CDR3 here is CASSISGGAGIYEQYF. Here the CDR3 DNA reads TGCGCCAGCAGCATATCAGGGGGCGCAGGTATCTACGAGCAGTACTTC. The chain recombines TRBV5-1 with TRBJ2-7; 8 bases agree with TRBD1. The CDR3 is 16 amino acids. V was pared by 4 bases and J by 3 bases, with 12 bases of the junction left unmatched. Germline assignment: CDR1 SGHRS and CDR2 YFSETQ.